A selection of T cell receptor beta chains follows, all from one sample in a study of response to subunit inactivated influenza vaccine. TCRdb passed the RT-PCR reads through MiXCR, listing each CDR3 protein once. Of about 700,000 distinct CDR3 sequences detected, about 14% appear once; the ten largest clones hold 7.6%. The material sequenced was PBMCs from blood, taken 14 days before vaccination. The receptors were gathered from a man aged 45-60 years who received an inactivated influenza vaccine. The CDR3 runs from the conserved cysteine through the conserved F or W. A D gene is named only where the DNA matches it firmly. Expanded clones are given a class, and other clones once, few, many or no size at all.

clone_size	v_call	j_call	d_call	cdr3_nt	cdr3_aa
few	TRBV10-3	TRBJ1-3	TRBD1	TGTGCCATCAGTGAGTCGGGACAGGCAGCGGGAGGAAACACCATATATTTT	CAISESGQAAGGNTIYF
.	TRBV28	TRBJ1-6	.	TGTGCCAGCAGTGTTGACAGCCGCTCCTATAATTCACACCTCCACTTT	CASSVDSRSYNSHLHF
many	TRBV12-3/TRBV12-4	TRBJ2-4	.	TGTGCCAGCAGTTTAGCCCCCCCCAGGTCCATTCAGTACTTC	CASSLAPPRSIQYF
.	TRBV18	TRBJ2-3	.	TGTGCCAGCTCGCCGGGACCGCCGACAGATACGCAGTATTTT	CASSPGPPTDTQYF
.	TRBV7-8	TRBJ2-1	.	TGTGCCAGCAGCTTAGGGCGATCCGGGAGTGTCTCCTACAATGAGCAGTTCTTC	CASSLGRSGSVSYNEQFF
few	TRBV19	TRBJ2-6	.	TGTGCCAGTAGTATAGGGGGTTCTCGAGCCAACGTCCTGACTTTC	CASSIGGSRANVLTF
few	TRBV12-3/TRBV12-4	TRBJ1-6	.	TGTGCCAGCAGTTTAAGGCCCGGGAATTCACCCCTCCACTTT	CASSLRPGNSPLHF
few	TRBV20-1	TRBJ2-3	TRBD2	TGCAGTGCTAGAGTGGGGGGGACTACCTCTAGCACAGATACGCAGTATTTT	CSARVGGTTSSTDTQYF
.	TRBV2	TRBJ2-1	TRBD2	TGTGCCAGCAGTGCACTAGCGGGCGTATACAATGAGCAGTTCTTC	CASSALAGVYNEQFF
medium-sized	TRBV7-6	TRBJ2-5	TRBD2	TGTGCCAGCAGCCCCTGGGTTGGGACTAGCGGATTACAAGAGACCCAGTACTTC	CASSPWVGTSGLQETQYF
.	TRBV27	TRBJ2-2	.	TGTGCCAGCAGTTCACAGGGTCCTCCGAACACCGGGGAGCTGTTTTTT	CASSSQGPPNTGELFF
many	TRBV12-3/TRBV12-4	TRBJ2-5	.	TGTGCCAGCAGTTTAAACGGGATTGAGACCCAGTACTTC	CASSLNGIETQYF
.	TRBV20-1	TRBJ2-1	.	TGCAGTGCTTACCTCGGGGGCGCGTACAATGAGCAGTTCTTC	CSAYLGGAYNEQFF
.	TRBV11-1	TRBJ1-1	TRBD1	TGTGCCAGCAGCACGAAACAGGGGGGTAACACTGAAGCTTTCTTT	CASSTKQGGNTEAFF
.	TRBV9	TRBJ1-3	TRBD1	TGTGCCAGCAGCAGGGGGACAGGGGGCGCCGGAAACACCATATATTTT	CASSRGTGGAGNTIYF
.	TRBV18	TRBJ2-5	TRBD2	TGTGCCAGCTCACCGACGCGGAGCGGGGGATGGGAGACCCAGTACTTC	CASSPTRSGGWETQYF
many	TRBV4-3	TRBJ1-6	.	TGCGCCAGCAGCCAAGATCGTTATAATTCACCCCTCCACTTT	CASSQDRYNSPLHF
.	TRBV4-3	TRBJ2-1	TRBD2	TGCGCCAGCAGCCAAGGGGTGGCGGGACTAGCGGGCAATGAGCAGTTCTTC	CASSQGVAGLAGNEQFF
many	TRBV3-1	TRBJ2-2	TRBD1	TGTGCCAGCAGCCAACAGACAGGGTTCACCGGGGAGCTGTTTTTT	CASSQQTGFTGELFF
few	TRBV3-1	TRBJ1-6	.	TGTGCCAGCGGGGGGGGCCTACCAGCGGATTCACCCCTCCACTTT	CASGGGLPADSPLHF
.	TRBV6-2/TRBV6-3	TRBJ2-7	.	TGTGCCAGCACCTCAAGGGGGGCAACCTACGAGCAGTACTTC	CASTSRGATYEQYF
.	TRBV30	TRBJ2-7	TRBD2	TGTGCCTGGAGTGTACCTTCTAGCGGAGTCTACGAGCAGTACTTC	CAWSVPSSGVYEQYF
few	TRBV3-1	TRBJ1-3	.	TGTGCCAGCAGCCAAGAAAGGAACTCTGGAAACACCATATATTTT	CASSQERNSGNTIYF
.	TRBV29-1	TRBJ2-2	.	TGCAGCGTTGAAGAAAATAGCGGGGAGCTGTTTTTT	CSVEENSGELFF
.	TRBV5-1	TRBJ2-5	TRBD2	TGCGCCAGCAGCCCCGGCGAGGTGGGAGGGGAGACCCAGTACTTT	CASSPGEVGGETQYF
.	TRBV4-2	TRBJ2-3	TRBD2	TGTGCCAGCAGCCAAGAACTTGCGGGGGGCCTCACAGATACGCAGTATTTT	CASSQELAGGLTDTQYF
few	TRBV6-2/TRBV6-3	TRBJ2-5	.	TGTGCCAGCTATACCGGAGGGCAAGAGACCCAGTACTTC	CASYTGGQETQYF
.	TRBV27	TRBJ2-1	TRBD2	TGTGCCAGCAGGACCCTAGCGGTAAATGAGCAGTTCTTC	CASRTLAVNEQFF
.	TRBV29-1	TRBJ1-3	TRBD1	TGCAGCGTTGAAGATGCGACAGGGGTCGGAAACACCATATATTTT	CSVEDATGVGNTIYF
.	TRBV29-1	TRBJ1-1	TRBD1	TGCAGCGCCACCGGACAGGGGGCGTTGACTGAAGCTTTCTTT	CSATGQGALTEAFF
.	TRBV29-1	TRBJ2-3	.	TGCAGCGTTGGCATCCTTGGAGCGGGCCTAAGCACAGATACGCAGTATTTT	CSVGILGAGLSTDTQYF
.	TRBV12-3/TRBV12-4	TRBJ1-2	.	TGTGCCAGCAGGGTCGATACTAACTATGGCTACACCTTC	CASRVDTNYGYTF
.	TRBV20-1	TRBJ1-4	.	TGCAGTGCTAGAGCCAAAGGGGGGTTAGATAATGAAAAACTGTTTTTT	CSARAKGGLDNEKLFF
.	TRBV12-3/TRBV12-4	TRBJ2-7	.	TGTGCCAGCAGTCCTACGTATGGATACGAGCAGTACTTC	CASSPTYGYEQYF
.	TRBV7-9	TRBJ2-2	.	TGTGCCAGCAGCTTCTCGGATGTGCCTGCCGGGGAGCTGTTTTTT	CASSFSDVPAGELFF
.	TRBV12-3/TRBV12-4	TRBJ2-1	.	TGTGCCACCGCAGCCAGGGGGGGGTATGAGCAGTTCTTC	CATAARGGYEQFF
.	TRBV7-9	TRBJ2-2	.	TGTGCCAGCAGGGGCCCGGGGGCCGACACCGGGGAGCTGTTTTTT	CASRGPGADTGELFF
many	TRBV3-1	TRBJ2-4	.	TGTGCCAGCAGCCATCGAAGACTAGGGCTAGCCAAAAACATTCAGTACTTC	CASSHRRLGLAKNIQYF
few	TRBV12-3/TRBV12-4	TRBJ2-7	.	TGTGCCAGCAGTTTATTAGCCGATTACTACGAGCAGTACTTC	CASSLLADYYEQYF
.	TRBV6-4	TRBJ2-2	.	TGTGCCAGCACTAACGACGGAGGAAGGCGGGACGGGGAGCTGTTTTTT	CASTNDGGRRDGELFF
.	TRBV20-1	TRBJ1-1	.	TGCAGTGCTAGACCAACAGGGTTGGGCACTGAAGCTTTCTTT	CSARPTGLGTEAFF
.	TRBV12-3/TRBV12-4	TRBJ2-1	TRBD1	TGTGCCAGCAGTTCTGGGACAGGGTACGAGCAGTTCTTC	CASSSGTGYEQFF